These 22 T cell receptor beta chains were sequenced from one sample in a study of shared clonotypes between healthy human individuals. Naive CD8 populations comprised CD45RO-negative cells positively selected for CCR7, excluding terminally differentiated effector memory CD45RA+ cells. Produced via immunoSEQ multiplex PCR; TCRdb's table is partial and in-frame only. The sample carries 500,000 to 700,000 clones, roughly 95% recorded once. Sequenced: naive CD8+ T cells sorted from blood. These receptors were collected from a woman in her 30s in good health.

The V gene is TRBV7-9, the J gene TRBJ2-3; tentatively, D is TRBD1 or TRBD2 (5 bases each). The CDR3 sequence is 14 residues long. V lost 1 base, J lost 4 bases, and 9 bases lay in between. The V gene's germline CDR1 is SEHNR and CDR2 FQNEAQ (reference sequence). The CDR3 reads CASSLDGAADTQYF. The CDR3 DNA sequence: TGTGCCAGCAGCTTAGACGGGGCCGCAGATACGCAGTATTTT.

The V call is TRBV15, the J call TRBJ1-3; no definite D call. With 1 base removed from V and 0 bases from J, the gap between germline ends came to 13 bases. Germline CDR1 and CDR2: LNHNV and YYDKDF (reference sequence). The CDR3 covers 17 residues. This chain's CDR3 is CATSRGAPGFSGNTIYF. The DNA for the CDR3 is TGTGCCACCAGCAGAGGGGCCCCGGGATTCTCTGGAAACACCATATATTTT. The full variable domain, completed using reference TRBV15 and TRBJ1-3, is DAMVIQNPRYQVTQFGKPVTLSCSQTLNHNVMYWYQQKSSQAPKLLFHYYDKDFNNEADTPDNFQSRRPNTSFCFLDIRSPGLGDTAMYLCATSRGAPGFSGNTIYFGEGSWLTVV.

The chain links TRBV18 to TRBJ2-5; TRBD1 agrees at 7 bases. This CDR3 region has 14 residues. With V trimmed by 3 bases and J by 1 base, 2 bases remained unmatched. Germline V gene lookup returns CDR1 KGHSH and CDR2 LQKENI. CDR3 in DNA: TGTGCCAGCTCACCGGGGGACAGCCAAGAGACCCAGTACTTC. Translated, it gives CASSPGDSQETQYF.

The V call is TRBV5-6, the J call TRBJ2-7; TRBD2 matches at 14 bases. The CDR3 runs to 16 residues. Germline CDR1 and CDR2: SGHDT and YYEEEE. The V and J ends lost 3 bases and 5 bases, in that order; junction bases with no gene match: 7. DNA for the CDR3: TGTGCCAGCAGCTGGGGGACTAGCGGGAGTCGTGACGAGCAGTACTTC. Its protein product is CASSWGTSGSRDEQYF.

The V and J genes are TRBV19 and TRBJ2-7; TRBD1 matches at 9 bases. Trimming took 4 bases from V and 5 from J; bases not matched to a gene: 3. Germline V CDR1 and CDR2: LNHDA, SQIVND (reference sequence). This CDR3 is 13 amino acids long. CDR3 sequence: CASSNRDRDEQYF. Here the CDR3 DNA reads TGTGCCAGTAGTAACCGGGACAGGGACGAGCAGTACTTC.

The chain recombines TRBV6-1 with TRBJ2-7; 10 positions agree with TRBD1. The CDR3 covers 13 residues. V shed 11 bases and J 2 bases; nucleotides not matched to a gene: 6. The germline V gene encodes CDR1 MNHNS and CDR2 SASEGT. Here the CDR3 reads CAGGQGVAYEQYF. Here the CDR3 DNA reads TGTGCCGGAGGACAGGGGGTCGCCTACGAGCAGTACTTC.

The rearrangement uses TRBV27 and TRBJ2-3; D may be TRBD2 (5 bases). Looked up from germline, CDR1 is MNHEY and CDR2 is SMNVEV (reference sequence). V shed 4 bases and J shed 4 bases, with 15 bases lying between them. The CDR3 contains 15 residues. CDR3 amino acids: CASSSRTGIPDTQYF. CDR3 nucleotides: TGTGCCAGCAGTTCACGTACGGGAATCCCAGATACGCAGTATTTT.

J is TRBJ2-2 and V is TRBV7-3; D gene ambiguous. Germline loops: CDR1 SGHTA, CDR2 FQGTGA. With 2 bases removed from V and 8 bases from J, the gap between germline ends came to 6 bases. The CDR3 contains 12 residues. Here the CDR3 reads CASSLYGGELFF. The CDR3 DNA sequence: TGTGCCAGCAGCTTATACGGAGGGGAGCTGTTTTTT.

V is TRBV9 and J is TRBJ2-6, with D unclear. The V gene lost 1 base and the J gene lost 0 bases, with 14 bases spanning the gap. In germline, CDR1 is SGDLS, CDR2 YYNGEE. CDR3 length: 18 amino acids. The CDR3 DNA reads TGTGCCAGCAGCGTAATAGGGTTACCTTACTCTGGGGCCAACGTCCTGACTTTC. Amino acids: CASSVIGLPYSGANVLTF.

The rearrangement uses TRBV9 and TRBJ2-3; D perhaps matches TRBD2 (5 bases). This CDR3 has 13 residues. From germline, CDR1 is SGDLS and CDR2 YYNGEE. Between the trimmed V and J ends, which lost 4 bases and 9 bases, there was a span of 15 bases. CDR3 sequence: CASSPQAEITQYF. CDR3 in DNA: TGTGCCAGCAGCCCACAAGCGGAGATCACGCAGTATTTT.

The chain is built from TRBV10-2 and TRBJ2-7; D gene uncertain. The CDR3 totals 15 residues. The germline CDR1 and CDR2 sequences are WSHSY and SAAADI. V gave up 4 bases and J gave up 2 bases, with 15 bases separating them. Here the CDR3 DNA reads TGCGCCAGCAGTGGGGCCCTCCAGGAGCCCTACGAGCAGTACTTC. As protein: CASSGALQEPYEQYF.

The CDR3 DNA is TGTGCCAGCCGAATGGACATCCGCTCCTACGAGCAGTACTTC. Its translation is CASRMDIRSYEQYF. The V and J genes are TRBV28 and TRBJ2-7; tentatively, D is TRBD1 (5 bases). The CDR3 extends over 14 amino acids. CDR1 and CDR2 (germline): MDHEN, SYDVKM. V was pared by 8 bases and J by 0 bases, with 14 bases between.

This chain connects TRBV11-2 to TRBJ2-2; 8 positions match TRBD2. Germline trimming cut 1 base from V and 2 bases from J; bases unmatched to any gene: 9. The germline V gene encodes CDR1 SGHAT and CDR2 FQNNGV. This CDR3 contains 18 residues. This chain's CDR3 is CASSLVVTSDPNTGELFF. The CDR3 nucleotides read TGTGCCAGCAGCTTAGTAGTGACTAGCGATCCTAACACCGGGGAGCTGTTTTTT. Supplemented by reference TRBV11-2 and TRBJ2-2, the full variable domain reads EAGVAQSPRYKIIEKRQSVAFWCNPISGHATLYWYQQILGQGPKLLIQFQNNGVVDDSQLPKDRFSAERLKGVDSTLKIQPAKLEDSAVYLCASSLVVTSDPNTGELFFGEGSRLTVL.

The rearrangement uses TRBV27 and TRBJ1-1; a weak D match, TRBD1 (5 bases). V lost 7 bases and J lost 4, with 16 bases in between. The germline CDR1 and CDR2 sequences are MNHEY and SMNVEV (reference sequence). The CDR3 extends over 14 amino acids. The CDR3 coding sequence is TGTGCCAGCATCTTGGGGGGGATGCGCACTGAAGCTTTCTTT. It translates to CASILGGMRTEAFF.

The V and J genes are TRBV27 and TRBJ1-5; D uncertain. CDR3 length: 13 residues. CDR1 and CDR2 (germline): MNHEY, SMNVEV (reference sequence). Trimming shortened V by 2 bases and J by 5 bases, and 7 bases separated the two germline ends. In nucleotides, the CDR3 is TGTGCCAGCAGTTTAATGTGGGATCAGCCCCAGCATTTT. As protein: CASSLMWDQPQHF.

V usage is TRBV7-6 and J usage is TRBJ2-3; D could derive from TRBD1 or TRBD2 (5 bases each). Germline CDR1 and CDR2: SGHVS and FNYEAQ. The V end lost 6 bases, the J end lost 0 bases, and 13 bases lay between the germline ends. The CDR3 runs to 15 residues. CDR3 DNA: TGTGCCAGCAGTAGAGGGGTTACTAGCACAGATACGCAGTATTTT. It yields the protein CASSRGVTSTDTQYF. Based on the CDR3 plus reference TRBV7-6 and TRBJ2-3, the full variable domain is GAGVSQSPRYKVTKRGQDVALRCDPISGHVSLYWYRQALGQGPEFLTYFNYEAQQDKSGLPNDRFSAERPEGSISTLTIQRTEQRDSAMYRCASSRGVTSTDTQYFGPGTRLTVL.

This chain joins TRBV7-9 and TRBJ1-6; 9 bases fit TRBD1. V gave up 6 bases and J gave up 6 bases; unmatched junction bases: 0. CDR1 and CDR2 from the germline V gene are SEHNR and FQNEAQ (reference sequence). CDR3 length: 13 residues. This chain's CDR3 is CASRGQGNSPLHF. The CDR3 coding sequence is TGTGCCAGCAGGGGACAGGGTAATTCACCCCTCCACTTT.

The chain joins TRBV27 to TRBJ2-2, with 7 bases fitting TRBD1. The CDR3 runs 15 residues. V shed 6 bases, J shed 4 bases, and the junction held 8 bases outside the gene matches. Looked up from germline, CDR1 is MNHEY and CDR2 is SMNVEV (reference sequence). The CDR3: CASRLGQDGTGELFF. CDR3 coding DNA: TGTGCCAGCAGATTAGGACAGGATGGCACCGGGGAGCTGTTTTTT.

V gene TRBV7-6 combines with J gene TRBJ2-5, with 7 bases matching TRBD2. The J call could be wrong; TRBJ2-7 is a better fit for the DNA end. From germline, CDR1 is SGHVS and CDR2 FNYEAQ. This CDR3 region has 15 residues. The CDR3 sequence is CASSLGAGATYEQYF. The CDR3, as DNA: TGTGCCAGCAGCCTAGGGGCGGGAGCTACCTACGAGCAGTACTTC.

The CDR3 DNA reads as TGTGCCAGCAGCTTATGGGCAGGGGCTGAACAAGAGACCCAGTACTTC. As protein: CASSLWAGAEQETQYF. The rearrangement uses TRBV7-9 and TRBJ2-5; tentatively, D is TRBD1 (6 bases). Per germline, CDR1 SEHNR and CDR2 FQNEAQ (reference sequence). The V and J ends lost 2 bases and 2 bases respectively, with 15 bases between them. There are 16 residues in the CDR3. Complete variable domain (other parts from reference TRBV7-9 and TRBJ2-5): DTGVSQNPRHKITKRGQNVTFRCDPISEHNRLYWYRQTLGQGPEFLTYFQNEAQLEKSRLLSDRFSAERPKGSFSTLEIQRTEQGDSAMYLCASSLWAGAEQETQYFGPGTRLLVL.

This chain connects TRBV11-2 to TRBJ1-6; D gene ambiguous. V lost 5 bases and J lost 6, with 8 bases in between. In germline, CDR1 is SGHAT, CDR2 FQNNGV. This CDR3 contains 13 residues. The DNA of the CDR3 is TGTGCCAGCAGCCACGGAACTAATTCACCCCTCCACTTT. The encoded protein is CASSHGTNSPLHF.

The gene calls are TRBV15 and TRBJ1-5; no clear D gene. V lost 3 bases and J 3 bases, leaving 6 bases between the germline ends. This CDR3 is 13 amino acids long. Germline CDR1 and CDR2: LNHNV and YYDKDF (reference sequence). The CDR3 protein is CATSSRINQPQHF. As DNA, the CDR3 is TGTGCCACCAGCAGCCGAATCAATCAGCCCCAGCATTTT.